Following are 6 T cell receptor beta chains from one sample sequenced in a study of lymphopenia after photon versus proton radiotherapy. The assay was immunoSEQ multiplex PCR, and TCRdb's table has in-frame clones only and misses some. The sample contains 67,000 or so clones, around 87% of which appear only once. Sample: peripheral blood, taken from a patient treated with proton-based radiotherapy. These receptors all come from an older man with esophageal cancer.

The rearrangement joins TRBV11-2 to TRBJ2-7, with D unclear. Germline CDR1 reads SGHAT; CDR2 reads FQNNGV. The CDR3 has 15 residues. V was shortened by 5 bases and J by 3 bases, with 17 bases between the two germline ends. The CDR3 sequence: CASSNSVGGFYEQYF. Here the CDR3 DNA reads TGTGCCAGCAGCAACAGTGTCGGCGGCTTCTACGAGCAGTACTTC. Looking up the rest from reference TRBV11-2 and TRBJ2-7 gives the full variable domain: EAGVAQSPRYKIIEKRQSVAFWCNPISGHATLYWYQQILGQGPKLLIQFQNNGVVDDSQLPKDRFSAERLKGVDSTLKIQPAKLEDSAVYLCASSNSVGGFYEQYFGPGTRLTVT.

The chain combines TRBV2 with TRBJ1-4; the D gene is possibly TRBD1 (6 bases). The CDR3 covers 14 residues. Germline V gene data show CDR1 as SNHLY and CDR2 as FYNNEI. V lost 6 bases and J lost 7, with 15 bases in between. The CDR3 sequence: CASRDRIGFEKLFF. CDR3 sequence (DNA): TGTGCCAGCAGAGACAGGATAGGTTTTGAAAAACTGTTTTTT.

This clone was detected once. V and J are TRBV27 and TRBJ2-5, with TRBD2 matching over 7 bases. The germline V gene has CDR1 MNHEY and CDR2 SMNVEV (reference sequence). CDR3 size: 15 residues. The junction had 8 bases not matched to a gene; V was cut back by 6 bases and J by 1 base. The CDR3 DNA reads TGTGCCAGCAGGAATTGGGGGGGAATCCAAGAGACCCAGTACTTC. Protein product: CASRNWGGIQETQYF.

The J gene is TRBJ2-3, the V gene TRBV7-2; D perhaps matches TRBD2 (5 bases). The CDR3 runs to 15 residues. Germline V gene sequence: CDR1 SGHTA, CDR2 FQGNSA. Trimming shortened V by 1 base and J by 3 bases, and 11 bases separated the two germline ends. CDR3 residues: CASSLVRESTDTQYF. The CDR3 coding sequence is TGTGCCAGCAGCTTAGTACGGGAATCGACAGATACGCAGTATTTT.

This rearrangement joins TRBV19 to TRBJ1-2, with a tentative D call TRBD1 (5 bases). Trimming removed 0 bases at V and 5 bases at J, with 7 bases between. Germline V lookup: CDR1 LNHDA, CDR2 SQIVND (reference sequence). The CDR3 is 13 amino acids. CDR3 residues: CASSIDQGYGYTF. CDR3 DNA sequence: TGTGCCAGTAGTATAGATCAGGGATATGGCTACACCTTC. Using reference TRBV19 and TRBJ1-2 for the parts outside the CDR3, the full variable domain is DGGITQSPKYLFRKEGQNVTLSCEQNLNHDAMYWYRQDPGQGLRLIYYSQIVNDFQKGDIAEGYSVSREKKESFPLTVTSAQKNPTAFYLCASSIDQGYGYTFGSGTRLTVV.

This chain links TRBV5-1 with TRBJ1-3; TRBD1 matches 9 bases. Germline lookup yields CDR1 SGHRS and CDR2 YFSETQ. V trimming: 4 bases; J trimming: 3 bases; junction bases outside the gene matches: 11. The CDR3 covers 17 residues. This CDR3 reads CASSLDGQGTGGNTIYF. DNA of the CDR3: TGCGCCAGCAGCCTTGATGGACAGGGGACAGGTGGAAACACCATATATTTT. Full variable domain (missing parts from reference TRBV5-1 and TRBJ1-3): KAGVTQTPRYLIKTRGQQVTLSCSPISGHRSVSWYQQTPGQGLQFLFEYFSETQRNKGNFPGRFSGRQFSNSRSEMNVSTLELGDSALYLCASSLDGQGTGGNTIYFGEGSWLTVV.